Listed below are T cell receptor beta chains from one sample, sequenced in a study of CD8 T cell repertoires and HIV-1 epitope variants. Here immunoSEQ multiplex PCR was the method, and the copy in TCRdb shows in-frame clones only, minus some. The sample lists some 2,200 clones, around 63% occurring once. Their target antigens are unknown. Input material: cultured CD8+ T cells derived from PBMCs. The source of these receptors is a male donor with HIV. Each CDR3 is given with its conserved first and last residue. A D gene is named only where the DNA matches it firmly. Part of the rows lack a size; the others show once, few, many or a class for expanded clones.

clone size	V gene	D gene	J gene	CDR3 DNA	CDR3 protein
NA	TRBV19	NA	TRBJ2-2	TGTGCCAGTATAGGACAGAACACCGGGGAGCTGTTTTTT	CASIGQNTGELFF
NA	TRBV9	TRBD1	TRBJ2-5	TGTGCCAGCAGCGACGGGGACAGGGTCAGAGAGACCCAGTACTTC	CASSDGDRVRETQYF
NA	TRBV7-2	NA	TRBJ2-1	TGTGCCAGCAGCCTGGACTTAGGCTCCTACAATGAGCAGTTCTTC	CASSLDLGSYNEQFF
NA	TRBV11-3	TRBD1	TRBJ2-1	TGTGCCAGCAGCTCGGACAGGGATGAGCAGTTCTTC	CASSSDRDEQFF
NA	TRBV28	NA	TRBJ2-3	TGTGCCAGCAGTTTATGGGATGAGACTCCGGAGGATACGCAGTATTTT	CASSLWDETPEDTQYF
few	TRBV7-7	NA	TRBJ2-3	TGTGCTAGCAGCTTGGAGGGGTCCACAGATACGCAGTATTTT	CASSLEGSTDTQYF
NA	TRBV28	NA	TRBJ2-7	TGTGCCAGCAGTTGGATAGACAGTCCCTACGAGCAGTACTTC	CASSWIDSPYEQYF
NA	TRBV5-4	NA	TRBJ2-1	TGTGCCAGCAGCTTGGGGGGACTTCTGAATGAGCAGTTCTTC	CASSLGGLLNEQFF
NA	TRBV7-3	NA	TRBJ2-3	TGTGCCAGCAGTCTGGGCCCCCGGGATACGCAGTATTTT	CASSLGPRDTQYF
NA	TRBV11-3	NA	TRBJ2-1	TGTGCCAGCAGTTTCCGGTCGTACAATGAGCAGTTCTTC	CASSFRSYNEQFF
NA	TRBV4-1	NA	TRBJ2-1	TGCGCCAGCAGCCGTATAGGCGATTACAATGAGCAGTTCTTC	CASSRIGDYNEQFF
NA	TRBV19	TRBD1	TRBJ1-2	TGTGCCAGTAGCGATTTGGGACAGACTAACTATGGCTACACCTTC	CASSDLGQTNYGYTF
NA	TRBV6-5	NA	TRBJ2-1	TGTGCCAGCAGCCCCGGGCAGGCACCTTACAATGAGCAGTTCTTC	CASSPGQAPYNEQFF
few	TRBV4-2	NA	TRBJ2-6	TGTGCCAGCAGCCAAGAGTGGCGGACTACGACGGCTGGGGCCAACGTCCTGACTTTC	CASSQEWRTTTAGANVLTF
NA	TRBV11-2	NA	TRBJ2-5	TGTGCCAGCAGCCGGGACATTGGCGAGACCCAGTACTTC	CASSRDIGETQYF
NA	TRBV6-1	TRBD1	TRBJ2-2	TGTGCCAGCAGTGAAGACGCAGGGGGCACCGGGGAGCTGTTTTTT	CASSEDAGGTGELFF
NA	TRBV19	NA	TRBJ2-5	TGTGCCAGTAGTCTCCCTCGGGAGACCCAGTACTTC	CASSLPRETQYF
NA	TRBV28	NA	TRBJ2-2	TGTGCCAGCAGTTTAGCCCTGGCCGGGGATGGCGGGGAGCTGTTTTTT	CASSLALAGDGGELFF
NA	TRBV27	NA	TRBJ1-1	TGTGCCAGCAGTTTATTCGGGGGCGAATTGAACACTGAAGCTTTCTTT	CASSLFGGELNTEAFF
NA	TRBV28	TRBD2	TRBJ2-7	TGTGCCAGCAGTCCCATGGGGGGTAGCGGGAGTTCCTACGAGCAGTACTTC	CASSPMGGSGSSYEQYF
NA	TRBV27	NA	TRBJ2-3	TGTGCCAGCAGTTTTAGGGGGGTGGGCACAGATACGCAGTATTTT	CASSFRGVGTDTQYF
NA	TRBV28	NA	TRBJ2-6	TGTGCCAGCAGTTGCGCAGGTTTGACACAAAGTCGGGCCAACGTCCTGACTTTC	CASSCAGLTQSRANVLTF
NA	TRBV7-8	NA	TRBJ1-1	TGTGCCAGCAGCGCAACACAAAGCACTGAAGCTTTCTTT	CASSATQSTEAFF
NA	TRBV27	NA	TRBJ2-7	TGTGCCAGCAGTGAGATTGCAAGCTCCTACGAGCAGTACTTC	CASSEIASSYEQYF
NA	TRBV4-3	NA	TRBJ1-1	TGCGCCAGCAGCCAAGAAGAAGGAGATCACGGACCAAACACTGAAGCTTTCTTT	CASSQEEGDHGPNTEAFF
NA	TRBV28	NA	TRBJ2-7	TGTGCCAGCAGTCCCCTCGGACCGGACGAGCAGTACTTC	CASSPLGPDEQYF
NA	TRBV5-1	NA	TRBJ2-6	TGCGCCAGCAGCTTTGGCGGCTCTGGGGCCAACGTCCTGACTTTC	CASSFGGSGANVLTF
large	TRBV6-1	NA	TRBJ1-2	TGTGCCAGCAGTGAACTTCCACAAGACCTAGACTATGGCTACACCTTC	CASSELPQDLDYGYTF
NA	TRBV28	NA	TRBJ2-7	TGTGCCAGCAAAATCATCGAATCGGGCCACGAGCAGTACTTC	CASKIIESGHEQYF
NA	TRBV10-2	TRBD1	TRBJ2-3	TGCGCCAGCAGTGGGGACAGCAAGGGCCCAGATACGCAGTATTTT	CASSGDSKGPDTQYF
NA	TRBV7-6	NA	TRBJ2-2	TGTGCCAGCAGTAGATACGAGGGCACCGGGGAGCTGTTTTTT	CASSRYEGTGELFF
once	TRBV27	NA	TRBJ2-7	TGTGCCAGCAGACGAGCAGACCTCCTTTACGAGCAGTACTTC	CASRRADLLYEQYF
few	TRBV28	NA	TRBJ1-2	TGTGCCAGCAGTCCCAGGCTGGACACTTTTCTTTCTGGCTACACCTTC	CASSPRLDTFLSGYTF
few	TRBV19	TRBD2	TRBJ2-3	TGTGCCAGTAGTATGAGTAGGATGGGGGGGAGTGCAGATACGCAGTATTTT	CASSMSRMGGSADTQYF
NA	TRBV15	NA	TRBJ1-1	TGTGCCACCAGCAGAGATCGGGGCGAGAACACTGAAGCTTTCTTT	CATSRDRGENTEAFF
NA	TRBV19	TRBD1	TRBJ2-3	TGTGCCAGTAGTAAGGCTAACAGGGGTCCCACAGATACGCAGTATTTT	CASSKANRGPTDTQYF
NA	TRBV2	NA	TRBJ2-3	TGTGCCAGCCGAATGGGAGGGGGTTGGACAGATACGCAGTATTTT	CASRMGGGWTDTQYF
NA	TRBV1	NA	TRBJ2-6	TGCACCAGCAGAGTTATATGTTTGTGTCGGGCCAACGTCCTGACTTTC	CTSRVICLCRANVLTF
NA	TRBV28	NA	TRBJ1-1	TGTGCCAGCAGTTTATTGGGCTCGGGGGAAGCTTTCTTT	CASSLLGSGEAFF
NA	TRBV9	NA	TRBJ1-1	TGTGCCAGCAACCCCGGGGGACTGGCGGACACTGAAGCTTTCTTT	CASNPGGLADTEAFF
NA	TRBV7-9	TRBD1	TRBJ2-7	TGTGCCAGCACCACTTGGGACAGATACGAGCAGTACTTC	CASTTWDRYEQYF
NA	TRBV6-5	NA	TRBJ2-1	TGTGCCAGCAGTACAGATTACGGGTACAATGAGCAGTTCTTC	CASSTDYGYNEQFF
NA	TRBV27	TRBD1	TRBJ2-4	TGTGCCAGCAGTTCCTCGGACAGGGTAAACATTCAGTACTTC	CASSSSDRVNIQYF
few	TRBV11-2	NA	TRBJ1-5	TGTGCCAGCAGCGGACTACATAGCAATCAGCCCCAGCATTTT	CASSGLHSNQPQHF
NA	TRBV6-1	TRBD2	TRBJ2-2	TGTGCCACCTCTAGCGGGGTGAACACCGGGGAGCTGTTTTTT	CATSSGVNTGELFF
NA	TRBV11-1	NA	TRBJ1-1	TGTGCCAGCAGCTTAGAAACCGGGACACTAATGAACACTGAAGCTTTCTTT	CASSLETGTLMNTEAFF
NA	TRBV19	TRBD1	TRBJ1-5	TGTGCCAGTAGTATACCGGGACAGGGGGCTCGTCAGCCCCAGCATTTT	CASSIPGQGARQPQHF
NA	TRBV6-5	NA	TRBJ2-2	TGTGCCAGCAGTCCCCCGACTAGTGGGGCCGGGGAGCTGTTTTTT	CASSPPTSGAGELFF
NA	TRBV29-1	TRBD1	TRBJ2-7	TGCAGCGTAAAGGGTCTCAGGGGGCATGACTACGAGCAGTACTTC	CSVKGLRGHDYEQYF